One and the same sample provided the 10 T cell receptor beta chains below, sequenced in a study of response to subunit inactivated influenza vaccine. MiXCR was run by TCRdb on the RT-PCR reads, yielding one entry per CDR3 protein. The table records 590,000 or so distinct CDR3 sequences, 13% to 15% of them present only once. Sequencing used PBMCs from blood, obtained around 15 days before vaccination. The receptors shown here come from a man aged 50 or older who received an inactivated influenza vaccine.

This clonotype has a handful of counts. The chain is built from TRBV11-1 and TRBJ2-1, with 16 bases that match TRBD2. V dropped 6 bases and J dropped 9; count of bases not matched to a gene: 14. This CDR3 is 18 amino acids long. Germline-derived CDR1 and CDR2 are SGHAT and FQDESV (reference sequence). The CDR3 here is CASSQDSDGTSGRAEQFF. Here the CDR3 DNA reads TGTGCCAGCAGTCAGGACAGTGACGGGACTAGCGGGAGGGCTGAGCAGTTCTTC.

This clonotype was observed a handful of times. The rearrangement uses TRBV20-1 and TRBJ2-1; a possible D gene is TRBD2 (5 bases). V lost 5 bases to trimming and J lost 4 bases, with 9 bases between them. CDR3 size: 12 residues. Germline values: CDR1 DFQATT, CDR2 SNEGSKA (reference sequence). CDR3 nucleotide sequence: TGCAGTGCTGGGAGTCGGTACAATGAGCAGTTCTTC. Translation gives CSAGSRYNEQFF.

V usage is TRBV29-1 and J usage is TRBJ2-4, with D uncertain. The V end was cut by 3 bases, the J end by 0 bases, with 9 bases between. The germline gives CDR1 SQVTM, CDR2 ANQGSEA. The CDR3 runs to 14 residues. This CDR3 is CSVEAVLAKNIQYF. The CDR3 nucleotides are TGCAGCGTTGAGGCAGTCCTAGCCAAAAACATTCAGTACTTC.

This clonotype was picked up many times. The chain combines TRBV10-2 with TRBJ2-7; TRBD2 matches 8 bases. V lost 5 bases to trimming and J lost 0 bases; unmatched junction nucleotides: 6. In germline, CDR1 is WSHSY, CDR2 SAAADI. CDR3 size: 15 residues. The CDR3 is CASSISGVASYEQYF. The CDR3 DNA follows: TGCGCCAGCAGTATTAGCGGGGTCGCCTCCTACGAGCAGTACTTC.

This clonotype appeared a few times. This chain links TRBV4-3 with TRBJ2-6; 7 bases match TRBD1. Germline assignment: CDR1 LGHNA and CDR2 YSLEER. This CDR3 contains 18 residues. The trim removed 1 base at V and 0 bases at J, leaving 6 bases unmatched. CDR3 nucleotide sequence: TGCGCCAGCAGCCAAGGGGGGACAGAAAGCTCTGGGGCCAACGTCCTGACTTTC. It codes for CASSQGGTESSGANVLTF.

In its sample, this clonotype was seen a few times. The chain couples TRBV4-3 to TRBJ1-1, with 7 positions matching TRBD1. Trimming cost V 6 bases and J 1 base; bases outside gene matches: 8. The CDR3 covers 15 residues. Per the germline V gene, CDR1 is LGHNA and CDR2 is YSLEER. CDR3 sequence reads: CASRPYGDRNTEAFF. DNA of the CDR3: TGCGCCAGCAGACCCTACGGGGACAGGAACACTGAAGCTTTCTTT.

This clonotype was recorded at least ten times. This chain links TRBV12-3 or TRBV12-4 with TRBJ2-1; 14 nucleotides match TRBD2. CDR3 length: 17 residues. V lost 6 bases and J lost 1; bases outside the gene matches: 5. In nucleotides, the CDR3 is TGTGCCAGCAGCAGGGGACTAGCGGGAGAGTCCTACAATGAGCAGTTCTTC. Amino acids: CASSRGLAGESYNEQFF.

This clonotype was detected a few times. The chain links TRBV15 to TRBJ2-1; 10 nucleotides agree with TRBD2. The CDR3 consists of 15 residues. Germline-derived CDR1 and CDR2 are LNHNV and YYDKDF (reference sequence). Trimming took 1 base from V and 7 from J; bases not matched to a gene: 4. The DNA for the CDR3 is TGTGCCACCAGCAGAGTTAGCGGGGGGCCTAATGAGCAGTTCTTC. This codes for CATSRVSGGPNEQFF.

The DNA of the CDR3 is TGTGCCAGCTCACCGATAAGAGAAGCCAAAAACATTCAGTACTTC. Translating it yields CASSPIREAKNIQYF. The J gene is TRBJ2-4, the V gene TRBV18; D unresolved. The V and J ends lost 3 bases and 0 bases respectively, with 9 bases between them. Germline CDR1 reads KGHSH; CDR2 reads LQKENI. The CDR3 runs 15 residues.

In this sample, this clonotype turned up a few times. The chain recombines TRBV12-3 or TRBV12-4 with TRBJ2-2, with a tentative D call TRBD1 (6 bases). The CDR3 totals 20 residues. V shed 5 bases and J shed 3 bases, with 28 bases lying between them. The CDR3 coding sequence is TGTGCCAGCAGTGAGCCTCCAAGGGGATGGACAGCAAGGGACACCGGGGAGCTGTTTTTT. This translates into CASSEPPRGWTARDTGELFF.